One sample yielded the 5 T cell receptor beta chains listed below, sequenced in a study of naive and memory T cell subsets (dated by TCRdb to about 2017). What the study reported, not specific to this receptor: Naive repertoires, especially CD8, contained a few larger clonotypes, possibly memory cells re-expressing CD45RA.

Receptor libraries were prepared by UMI-ligation and nested PCR. The instrument was an Illumina MiSeq. An equimolar mix of two oligonucleotides covering both TRBC1 and TRBC2 was used as the beta constant-region primer. Four rounds of PCR were used to amplify ligated cDNA, with nested alpha and beta constant-region primers being used together with the SP2 primer. TCRdb ran its own pipeline on the public reads, namely fastp trimming at Q25 and MiXCR clone calling, and kept in-frame beta chains. Rows matching on CDR3 protein sequence are summarized as one entry with the most common DNA and genes. The sample table contains approximately 140,000 distinct CDR3 sequences; only one count was recorded for under 25% of them. The ten most abundant clones make up about 0.11% of the sample. For these receptors, no antigen is known. Sequences were obtained from naive CD4+ T cells from blood. This sample's cell subset or site label indicates: naive T cells, CD45RA high CD27+. These receptors were taken from a human donor in good health.

This rearrangement joins TRBV2 to TRBJ2-3; D might be TRBD1 (5 bases). The V gene lost 6 bases and the J gene lost 6 bases, with 10 bases spanning the gap. This CDR3 region has 12 residues. Germline V gene sequence: CDR1 SNHLY, CDR2 FYNNEI. As DNA, the CDR3 is TGTGCCAGCAGGGGGCTCGGGGATACGCAGTATTTT. This codes for CASRGLGDTQYF. The entire variable domain, with the rest obtained from reference TRBV2 and TRBJ2-3, is as follows: EPEVTQTPSHQVTQMGQEVILRCVPISNHLYFYWYRQILGQKVEFLVSFYNNEISEKSEIFDDQFSVERPDGSNFTLKIRSTKLEDSAMYFCASRGLGDTQYFGPGTRLTVL.

The table lists this clonotype with a few counts. The rearrangement links TRBV5-5 to TRBJ2-7; D possibly corresponds to TRBD1 (5 bases). Germline V CDR1 and CDR2: SGHKS, YYEKEE (reference sequence). This CDR3 has 14 amino acids. V lost 0 bases to trimming and J lost 2 bases, with 9 bases between them. CDR3 protein: CASSLVTGPYEQYF. The DNA of the CDR3 is TGTGCCAGCAGCTTGGTAACAGGCCCCTACGAGCAGTACTTC.

The sample holds a few counts of this clonotype. V gene TRBV29-1 combines with J gene TRBJ2-7, with a tentative D call TRBD1 (5 bases). Trimming left V 8 bases short and J 5 bases short, with 19 bases between. Germline CDR1 SQVTM, CDR2 ANQGSEA. CDR3 length equals 13 residues. The CDR3 bases are TGCAGCCGTTTTCCCAGGGCCTTGGACGAGCAGTACTTC. The encoded protein is CSRFPRALDEQYF.

In this sample, this clonotype turned up many times. The rearrangement links TRBV24-1 to TRBJ2-2; D not certain. V was trimmed by 7 bases and J by 6 bases, leaving 11 bases between them. The CDR3 is made up of 13 amino acids. Germline CDR1 and CDR2: KGHDR and SFDVKD. The CDR3: CATSAGLAGELFF. CDR3 coding DNA: TGTGCCACCAGCGCCGGCTTGGCCGGGGAGCTGTTTTTT.

The chain is built from TRBV18 and TRBJ1-1; 9 bases are shared with TRBD1. J gave up 10 bases and V 1 base, and 16 bases lay outside the gene matches. The germline gives CDR1 KGHSH, CDR2 LQKENI. This CDR3 comprises 17 residues. This chain's CDR3 is CASSPREGTGPFVAAFF. CDR3 bases: TGTGCCAGCTCACCACGGGAAGGGACAGGGCCCTTTGTTGCAGCTTTCTTT.